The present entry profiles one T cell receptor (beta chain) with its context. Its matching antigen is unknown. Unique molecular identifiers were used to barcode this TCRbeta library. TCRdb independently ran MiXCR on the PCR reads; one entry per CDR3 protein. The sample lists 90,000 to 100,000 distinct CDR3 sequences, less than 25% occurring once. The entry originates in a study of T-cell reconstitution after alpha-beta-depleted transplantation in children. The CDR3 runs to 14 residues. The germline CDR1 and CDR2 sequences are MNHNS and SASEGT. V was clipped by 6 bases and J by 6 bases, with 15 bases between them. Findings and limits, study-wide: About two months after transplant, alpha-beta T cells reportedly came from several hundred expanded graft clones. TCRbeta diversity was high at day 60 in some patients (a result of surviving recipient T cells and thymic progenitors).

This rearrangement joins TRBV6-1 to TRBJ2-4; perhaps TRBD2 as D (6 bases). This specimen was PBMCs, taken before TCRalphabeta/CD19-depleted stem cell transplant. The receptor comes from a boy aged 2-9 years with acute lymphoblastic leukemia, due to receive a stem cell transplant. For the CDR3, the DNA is TGTGCCAGCAGGGAGGTAGCGGAGGGAAACATTCAGTACTTC. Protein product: CASREVAEGNIQYF.